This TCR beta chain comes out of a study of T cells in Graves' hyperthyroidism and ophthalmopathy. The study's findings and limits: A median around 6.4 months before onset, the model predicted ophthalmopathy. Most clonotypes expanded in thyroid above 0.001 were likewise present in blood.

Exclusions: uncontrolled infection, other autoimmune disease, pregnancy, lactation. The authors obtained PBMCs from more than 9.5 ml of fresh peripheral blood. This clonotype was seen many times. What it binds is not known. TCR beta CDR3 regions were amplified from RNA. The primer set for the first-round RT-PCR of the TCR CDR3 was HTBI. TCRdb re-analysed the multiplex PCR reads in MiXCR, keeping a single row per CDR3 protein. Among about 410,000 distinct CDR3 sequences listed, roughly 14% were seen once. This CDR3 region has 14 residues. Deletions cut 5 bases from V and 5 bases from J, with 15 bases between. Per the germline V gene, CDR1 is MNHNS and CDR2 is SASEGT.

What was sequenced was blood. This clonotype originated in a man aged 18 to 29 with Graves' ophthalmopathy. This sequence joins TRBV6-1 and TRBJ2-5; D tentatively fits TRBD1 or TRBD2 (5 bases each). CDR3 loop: CASSTSAGAETQYF. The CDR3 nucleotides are TGTGCCAGCAGTACCTCAGCCGGGGCGGAGACCCAGTACTTC.